Here is one TCR beta chain with its context. As yet, its antigen is unknown. The data are from a study of Tregs in tolerant kidney transplant recipients. Germline V gene data show CDR1 as SGHTA and CDR2 as FQGNSA. The CDR3 sequence is 13 residues long. Trimming removed 5 bases from V and 5 bases from J, with 12 bases in between. This table comes from immunoSEQ multiplex PCR, and its TCRdb copy is limited to in-frame clones, with some not included. The sample has roughly 19,000 clones, 55% to 75% seen once. Material for sequencing was Tregs from blood cultured with allogeneic cells. The J gene is TRBJ1-2, the V gene TRBV7-2; D is unresolved. This clonotype originated in a human donor in good health. Here the CDR3 reads CASSPEPGYGYTF. The CDR3 coding sequence is TGTGCCAGCAGCCCCGAGCCCGGGTATGGCTACACCTTC.